The 21 T cell receptor beta chains presented below share a single source sample, sequenced in a study of blood T cell repertoires in COVID-19. Here immunoSEQ multiplex PCR was the method, and the copy in TCRdb shows in-frame clones only, minus some. The sample consists of 130,000 to 150,000 clones, about four fifths of them appearing once. Sample: peripheral blood. The origin of the receptors is a man at least 80 years old with acute or convalescent COVID-19.

The rearrangement joins TRBV19 to TRBJ1-6; D perhaps matches TRBD1 (6 bases). From germline, CDR1 is LNHDA and CDR2 SQIVND (reference sequence). Trimming pared 8 bases from V and 2 bases from J, leaving 10 bases between. The CDR3 has 14 residues. CDR3 nucleotide sequence: TGTGCCAGTCAACCAGGGGCCTATAATTCACCCCTCCACTTT. Its protein product is CASQPGAYNSPLHF. Combining the CDR3 with reference TRBV19 and TRBJ1-6 gives the whole variable domain DGGITQSPKYLFRKEGQNVTLSCEQNLNHDAMYWYRQDPGQGLRLIYYSQIVNDFQKGDIAEGYSVSREKKESFPLTVTSAQKNPTAFYLCASQPGAYNSPLHFGNGTRLTVT.

This clone was detected once. The chain is built from TRBV12-3 or TRBV12-4 and TRBJ1-2; unclear D gene. V dropped 1 base and J dropped 7 bases, with 10 bases sitting between them. This CDR3 is built from 13 residues. The CDR3 DNA is TGTGCCAGCAGTTTAGTCCAGGCGACTGGCTACACCTTC. Protein sequence: CASSLVQATGYTF.

The V and J genes are TRBV27 and TRBJ1-2, with a tentative D call TRBD1 (6 bases). V was shortened by 3 bases and J by 8 bases, with 10 bases between the two germline ends. This CDR3 comprises 12 residues. The V gene's germline CDR1 is MNHEY and CDR2 SMNVEV (reference sequence). CDR3 nucleotide sequence: TGTGCCAGCAGTTTCCCGGGGGGCGGCTACACCTTC. Its protein product is CASSFPGGGYTF.

The rearrangement joins TRBV11-1 to TRBJ2-7; 13 bases match TRBD2. The CDR3 totals 14 residues. The germline CDR1 and CDR2 sequences are SGHAT and FQDESV (reference sequence). Trimming cost V 5 bases and J 8 bases; bases outside gene matches: 6. For the CDR3, the DNA is TGTGCCAGCAGCCAAGGACTAGCGGGAGCAAAGCAGTACTTC. Its protein is CASSQGLAGAKQYF.

This clone occurred once. The CDR3 nucleotides are TGTGCCAGCAGCACCAGGGTTGGTAGCAATCAGCCCCAGCATTTT. Protein product: CASSTRVGSNQPQHF. The chain combines TRBV7-2 with TRBJ1-5; D is perhaps TRBD1 (5 bases). The length of the CDR3 is 15 residues. Trimming shortened V by 5 bases and J by 0 bases, and 11 bases separated the two germline ends. CDR1 is SGHTA, CDR2 FQGNSA, per germline.

This clone was recorded a few times. J is TRBJ2-3 and V is TRBV4-3; D not certain. The V gene's germline CDR1 is LGHNA and CDR2 YSLEER. V was clipped by 1 base and J by 7 bases, with 9 bases between them. This CDR3 has 13 residues. The CDR3 loop is CASSQAGANTQYF. The CDR3, as DNA: TGCGCCAGCAGCCAAGCCGGTGCAAATACGCAGTATTTT.

This clone was observed a single time. This chain links TRBV4-3 with TRBJ1-2, with a possible D match to TRBD1 (6 bases). Germline V gives CDR1 LGHNA, CDR2 YSLEER. V was shortened by 0 bases and J by 3 bases, with 8 bases between the two germline ends. The CDR3 runs 14 residues. For the CDR3, the DNA is TGCGCCAGCAGCCAAGATCAGGGGCACTATGGCTACACCTTC. Encoded protein: CASSQDQGHYGYTF.

This chain connects TRBV2 to TRBJ1-6; TRBD1 matches 9 bases. Trimming took 6 bases from V and 8 from J; bases not matched to a gene: 8. Germline V gene sequence: CDR1 SNHLY, CDR2 FYNNEI. CDR3 size: 15 residues. The CDR3 spells CASRGGTGLDSPLHF. The DNA for the CDR3 is TGTGCCAGCAGAGGAGGGACAGGGCTTGATTCACCCCTCCACTTT.

The CDR3 nucleotides read TGTGCCAGCAGTCTAGAGTACGGCAGGGATCGGAATGAGCAGTTCTTC. It is translated as CASSLEYGRDRNEQFF. The chain uses TRBV13 and TRBJ2-1, with D tentatively TRBD1 (5 bases). V lost 6 bases, J lost 7 bases, and 22 bases lay in between. The CDR3 is 16 amino acids. From germline, CDR1 is PRHDT and CDR2 FYEKMQ (reference sequence).

This chain joins TRBV2 and TRBJ2-3; 8 bases align to TRBD1. Germline trimming cut 4 bases from V and 5 bases from J; bases unmatched to any gene: 2. The CDR3 covers 13 residues. CDR1 and CDR2 from the germline V gene are SNHLY and FYNNEI. The chain's CDR3 is CASSAGGGDTQYF. The CDR3 coding sequence is TGTGCCAGCAGTGCAGGGGGCGGAGATACGCAGTATTTT.

This clone appeared a few times. CDR3 amino acids: CSVGLGRGTEAFF. CDR3 sequence (DNA): TGCAGCGTGGGTCTCGGCAGGGGCACTGAAGCTTTCTTT. This chain uses TRBV29-1 with TRBJ1-1; possible D gene TRBD1, 6 bases. Germline values: CDR1 SQVTM, CDR2 ANQGSEA. With 6 bases removed from V and 4 bases from J, the gap between germline ends came to 15 bases. There are 13 residues in the CDR3.

V gene TRBV9 combines with J gene TRBJ1-1; 7 positions agree with TRBD1. This CDR3 contains 15 residues. Looked up from germline, CDR1 is SGDLS and CDR2 is YYNGEE. With V trimmed by 0 bases and J by 3 bases, 5 bases remained unmatched. The CDR3 sequence is CASSVGTGVHTEAFF. CDR3 nucleotides: TGTGCCAGCAGCGTAGGTACAGGGGTCCACACTGAAGCTTTCTTT. Full variable domain (rest looked up from reference TRBV9 and TRBJ1-1): DSGVTQTPKHLITATGQRVTLRCSPRSGDLSVYWYQQSLDQGLQFLIQYYNGEERAKGNILERFSAQQFPDLHSELNLSSLELGDSALYFCASSVGTGVHTEAFFGQGTRLTVV.

The rearrangement links TRBV19 to TRBJ1-2; D may be TRBD1 (6 bases). Trimming took 9 bases from V and 3 from J, leaving 14 bases between them. CDR3 length: 13 amino acids. Germline loops: CDR1 LNHDA, CDR2 SQIVND (reference sequence). As DNA, the CDR3 is TGTGCCAGCCTTAACAGGGACGACTATGGCTACACCTTC. As protein: CASLNRDDYGYTF.

V is TRBV3-1 (or the pseudogene TRBV3-2) and J is TRBJ1-4, with TRBD1 as a possible D gene (5 bases). This CDR3 comprises 15 residues. Trimming removed 1 base at V and 5 bases at J, with 11 bases between. Germline CDR1 and CDR2: LGHDT and YNNKEL (reference sequence). The CDR3 sequence: CASSQGQNYNEKLFF. In nucleotides, the CDR3 is TGTGCCAGCAGCCAAGGACAGAACTACAATGAAAAACTGTTTTTT.

This clone was counted only a few times. The chain recombines TRBV19 with TRBJ1-3; D remains ambiguous. This CDR3 is 15 amino acids long. The V gene lost 5 bases and the J gene lost 4 bases, with 15 bases spanning the gap. CDR1 is LNHDA and CDR2 is SQIVND in the germline V gene (reference sequence). CDR3: CASSLDSGGGNTIYF. The DNA for the CDR3 is TGTGCCAGTAGTCTTGACTCAGGAGGAGGAAACACCATATATTTT.

The chain recombines TRBV19 with TRBJ2-7; 8 nucleotides align to TRBD1. CDR1 LNHDA and CDR2 SQIVND come from the germline V gene (reference sequence). The CDR3 has 14 residues. The V segment lost 5 bases and the J segment 6 bases; nucleotides outside the gene matches: 9. The CDR3 region is CASSETGDLSEQYF. The CDR3 region has the DNA TGTGCCAGTAGTGAGACAGGGGACTTAAGCGAGCAGTACTTC.

This chain connects TRBV3-1 (or the pseudogene TRBV3-2) to TRBJ1-1; tentatively, D is TRBD1 (5 bases). Germline V gives CDR1 LGHDT, CDR2 YNNKEL (reference sequence). This CDR3 contains 14 residues. Trimming took 6 bases from V and 4 from J, leaving 15 bases between them. The DNA of the CDR3 is TGTGCCAGCAGGATATTAGGGGTGGGCACTGAAGCTTTCTTT. It yields the protein CASRILGVGTEAFF.

This clone was counted once. The J gene is TRBJ2-5, the V gene TRBV6-5, with a weak D call TRBD1 (5 bases). V dropped 6 bases and J dropped 3 bases, with 17 bases sitting between them. The CDR3 runs 15 residues. Germline CDR1 MNHEY, CDR2 SVGAGI. The DNA for the CDR3 is TGTGCCAGCAGCTCCCTGACACGACAGAAAGAGACCCAGTACTTC. Translation gives CASSSLTRQKETQYF.

This chain connects TRBV19 to TRBJ1-2; 7 bases match TRBD1. CDR1 is LNHDA, CDR2 SQIVND, per germline (reference sequence). CDR3 length: 15 residues. The trim removed 5 bases at V and 4 bases at J, leaving 10 bases unmatched. CDR3 residues: CASSLEGALSYGYTF. DNA for the CDR3: TGTGCCAGTAGTCTCGAGGGGGCGTTGTCCTATGGCTACACCTTC. The whole variable domain, filled in from reference TRBV19 and TRBJ1-2, reads DGGITQSPKYLFRKEGQNVTLSCEQNLNHDAMYWYRQDPGQGLRLIYYSQIVNDFQKGDIAEGYSVSREKKESFPLTVTSAQKNPTAFYLCASSLEGALSYGYTFGSGTRLTVV.

The table lists this clone with a count of one. CDR3 region: CASSVGGLNTGELFF. DNA for the CDR3: TGTGCCAGCAGTGTCGGAGGGCTTAACACCGGGGAGCTGTTTTTT. V is TRBV2 and J is TRBJ2-2; weak D call: TRBD2 (6 bases). Between the trimmed V and J ends, which lost 4 bases and 2 bases, there was a span of 11 bases. Germline CDR1 SNHLY, CDR2 FYNNEI. The CDR3 totals 15 residues. Full variable domain (missing parts from reference TRBV2 and TRBJ2-2): EPEVTQTPSHQVTQMGQEVILRCVPISNHLYFYWYRQILGQKVEFLVSFYNNEISEKSEIFDDQFSVERPDGSNFTLKIRSTKLEDSAMYFCASSVGGLNTGELFFGEGSRLTVL.

This clone was found once. The CDR3 DNA is TGTGCCAGCTCGGCACAGGGTTTTGGGACAGATACGCAGTATTTT. Translating it yields CASSAQGFGTDTQYF. The gene calls are TRBV18 and TRBJ2-3, with D perhaps matching TRBD1 (6 bases). The V gene's germline CDR1 is KGHSH and CDR2 LQKENI. V gave up 6 bases and J gave up 3 bases, with 16 bases separating them. CDR3 length: 15 amino acids. Filled out from reference TRBV18 and TRBJ2-3, the complete variable domain reads NAGVMQNPRHLVRRRGQEARLRCSPMKGHSHVYWYRQLPEEGLKFMVYLQKENIIDESGMPKERFSAEFPKEGPSILRIQQVVRGDSAAYFCASSAQGFGTDTQYFGPGTRLTVL.